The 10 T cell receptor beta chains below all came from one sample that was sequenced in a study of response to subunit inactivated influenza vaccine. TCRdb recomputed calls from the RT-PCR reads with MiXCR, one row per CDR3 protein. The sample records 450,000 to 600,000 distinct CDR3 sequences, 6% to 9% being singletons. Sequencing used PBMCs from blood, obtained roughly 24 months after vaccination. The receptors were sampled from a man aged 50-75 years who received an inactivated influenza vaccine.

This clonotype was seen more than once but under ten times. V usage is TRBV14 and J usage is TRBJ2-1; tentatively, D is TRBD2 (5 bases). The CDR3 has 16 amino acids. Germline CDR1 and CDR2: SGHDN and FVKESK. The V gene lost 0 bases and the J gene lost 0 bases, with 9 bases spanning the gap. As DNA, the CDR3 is TGTGCCAGCAGCCAAGACGGGAAGAGCTCCTACAATGAGCAGTTCTTC. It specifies CASSQDGKSSYNEQFF.

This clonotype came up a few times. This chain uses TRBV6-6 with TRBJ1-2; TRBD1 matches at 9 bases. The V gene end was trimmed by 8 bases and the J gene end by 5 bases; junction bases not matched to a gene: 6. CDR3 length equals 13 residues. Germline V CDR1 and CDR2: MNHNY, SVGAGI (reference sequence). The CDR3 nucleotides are TGTGCCAGCGGGGACAGGGCATGGTATGGCTACACCTTC. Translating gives CASGDRAWYGYTF.

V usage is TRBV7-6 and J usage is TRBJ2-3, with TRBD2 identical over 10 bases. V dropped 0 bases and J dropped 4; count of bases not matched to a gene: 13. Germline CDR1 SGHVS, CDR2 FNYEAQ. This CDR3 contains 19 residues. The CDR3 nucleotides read TGTGCCAGCAGCTTAGCAATGTTAGCGGGGGGCCCCGGATCAGATACGCAGTATTTT. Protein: CASSLAMLAGGPGSDTQYF.

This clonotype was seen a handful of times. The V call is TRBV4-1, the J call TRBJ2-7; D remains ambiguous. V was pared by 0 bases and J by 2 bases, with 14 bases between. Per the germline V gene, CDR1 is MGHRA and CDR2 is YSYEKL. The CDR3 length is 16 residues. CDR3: CASSQDHLGAPYEQYF. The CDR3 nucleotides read TGCGCCAGCAGCCAAGATCACTTAGGAGCACCCTACGAGCAGTACTTC.

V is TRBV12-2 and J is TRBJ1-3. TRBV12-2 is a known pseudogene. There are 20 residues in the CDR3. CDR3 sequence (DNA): TGTGCAAGTCGCTGCACAGACAAGAGGTTGGCAGTTTGCCCTGGAAACACCATATATTTT. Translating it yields CASRCTDKRLAVCPGNTIYF.

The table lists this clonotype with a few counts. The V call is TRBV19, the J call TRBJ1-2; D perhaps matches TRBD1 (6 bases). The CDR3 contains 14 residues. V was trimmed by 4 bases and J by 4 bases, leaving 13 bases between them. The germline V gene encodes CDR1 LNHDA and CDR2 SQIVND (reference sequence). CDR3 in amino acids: CASSTGQILYGYTF. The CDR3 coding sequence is TGTGCCAGTAGTACAGGACAGATCCTCTATGGCTACACCTTC.

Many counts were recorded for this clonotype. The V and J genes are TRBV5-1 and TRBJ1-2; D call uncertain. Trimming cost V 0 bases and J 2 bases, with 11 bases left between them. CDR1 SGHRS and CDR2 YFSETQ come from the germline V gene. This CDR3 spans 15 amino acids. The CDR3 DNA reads TGCGCCAGCAGCTTGGAACCAACGCTGAACTATGGCTACACCTTC. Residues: CASSLEPTLNYGYTF.

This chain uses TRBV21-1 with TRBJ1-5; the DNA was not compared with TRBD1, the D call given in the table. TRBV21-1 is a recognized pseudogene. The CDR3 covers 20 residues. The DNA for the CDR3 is TGTGCCAGCAGCAAACGGGACAGGCGCTCCATGGACCTAAGCAATCAGCCCCAGCATTTT. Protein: CASSKRDRRSMDLSNQPQHF.

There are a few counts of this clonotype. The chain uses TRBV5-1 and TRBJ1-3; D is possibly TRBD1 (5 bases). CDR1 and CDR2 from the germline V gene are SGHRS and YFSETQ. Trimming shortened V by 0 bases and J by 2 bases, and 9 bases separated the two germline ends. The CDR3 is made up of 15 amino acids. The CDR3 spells CASSLEQGPGNTIYF. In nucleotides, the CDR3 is TGCGCCAGCAGCTTGGAGCAGGGTCCTGGAAACACCATATATTTT.

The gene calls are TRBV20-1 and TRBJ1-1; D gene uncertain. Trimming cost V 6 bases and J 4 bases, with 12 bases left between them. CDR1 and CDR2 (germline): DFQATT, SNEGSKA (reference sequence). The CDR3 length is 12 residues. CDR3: CSAPDVGTEAFF. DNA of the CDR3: TGCAGTGCCCCGGACGTGGGCACTGAAGCTTTCTTT.